Shown below are 13 T cell receptor beta chains from a single sample sequenced in a study of cytomegalovirus exposure and HLA in healthy donors. PCR was performed using 60 Vbeta and 13 Jbeta primers. Using immunoSEQ multiplex PCR, the repertoire was profiled, and TCRdb retains in-frame clones only, with some absent. The sample lists under 200,000 clones, about 82% occurring once. Material for sequencing was PBMCs. Receptor source: a woman in her 50s in good health and CMV-seronegative.

The chain links TRBV28 to TRBJ2-3; tentatively, D is TRBD2 (7 bases). Trimming shortened V by 6 bases and J by 6 bases, and 16 bases separated the two germline ends. Germline V lookup: CDR1 MDHEN, CDR2 SYDVKM. The CDR3 loop spans 14 amino acids. Written as DNA, the CDR3 is TGTGCCAGCAGATTAGGGGGAGGGCGGGATACGCAGTATTTT. It translates to CASRLGGGRDTQYF.

J is TRBJ2-5 and V is TRBV15, with 10 bases fitting TRBD1. The J call may be faulty, since TRBJ2-7 better matches the DNA end. This CDR3 is built from 13 residues. CDR1 LNHNV and CDR2 YYDKDF come from the germline V gene (reference sequence). CDR3 in amino acids: CATGTGVTYEQYF. The DNA for the CDR3 is TGTGCCACGGGGACAGGGGTCACCTACGAGCAGTACTTC.

V is TRBV12-5 and J is TRBJ2-1, with a possible D match to TRBD1 (5 bases). CDR3 size: 16 residues. CDR1 is LGHNT and CDR2 is FRNRAP in the germline V gene. Trimming left V 2 bases short and J 3 bases short, with 14 bases between. CDR3 sequence reads: CASGLRDGQGYNEQFF. The CDR3 DNA reads TGTGCTAGTGGTTTGCGAGACGGGCAGGGCTACAATGAGCAGTTCTTC.

The chain carries TRBV5-1 and TRBJ2-2; D is perhaps TRBD2 (6 bases). The germline V and J ends were trimmed by 5 bases and 0 bases, with 14 bases remaining between them. The CDR3 contains 16 residues. The V gene's germline CDR1 is SGHRS and CDR2 YFSETQ. CDR3 in amino acids: CASRQAGTPNTGELFF. DNA for the CDR3: TGCGCCAGCAGACAAGCCGGGACTCCGAACACCGGGGAGCTGTTTTTT.

This clone was observed a handful of times. The chain uses TRBV27 and TRBJ2-7; D gene ambiguous. The germline V gene encodes CDR1 MNHEY and CDR2 SMNVEV (reference sequence). CDR3 length: 12 amino acids. CDR3 amino acids: CVSSTLGHEQYF. DNA for the CDR3: TGTGTTTCCTCAACTCTCGGTCATGAGCAGTACTTC.

The chain joins TRBV6-1 to TRBJ1-1; D remains ambiguous. This CDR3 has 12 amino acids. The germline V gene has CDR1 MNHNS and CDR2 SASEGT. The V end was cut by 6 bases, the J end by 3 bases, with 8 bases between. CDR3 DNA: TGTGCCAGCAGAGCGGGTGACACTGAAGCTTTCTTT. It encodes CASRAGDTEAFF.

This chain links TRBV5-6 with TRBJ2-1; 7 nucleotides match TRBD1. Germline CDR1 and CDR2: SGHDT and YYEEEE. The CDR3 is made up of 16 amino acids. J was trimmed by 3 bases and V by 4 bases; bases with no gene match: 10. CDR3 amino acids: CASSTRGQTFYNEQFF. CDR3 bases: TGTGCCAGCAGCACTCGGGGACAGACTTTCTACAATGAGCAGTTCTTC.

The genes are TRBV5-1 and TRBJ2-5, with 14 nucleotides matching TRBD2. After removal of 4 bases from V and 0 bases from J, the junction contained 11 bases not matched to a gene. This CDR3 comprises 19 residues. Germline V gives CDR1 SGHRS, CDR2 YFSETQ. CDR3 sequence reads: CASSRHTGTSGRYQETQYF. Here the CDR3 DNA reads TGCGCCAGCAGCCGACATACCGGGACTAGCGGGAGATACCAAGAGACCCAGTACTTC.

This chain joins TRBV29-1 and TRBJ2-7; no clear D gene. The CDR3 covers 10 residues. V was pared by 4 bases and J by 7 bases, with 8 bases between. Germline V CDR1 and CDR2: SQVTM, ANQGSEA. CDR3 protein: CSVGTSEQYF. In nucleotides, the CDR3 is TGCAGCGTTGGTACAAGTGAGCAGTACTTC.

Comments on this clone: At one end, the junction sequence differs from germline, possibly due to a read error. This sample includes further DNA sequences coding for the same CDR3. This chain connects TRBV7-2 to TRBJ1-1; weak D call: TRBD1 (6 bases). This CDR3 region has 13 residues. The V gene's germline CDR1 is SGHTA and CDR2 FQGNSA. The CDR3 here is CASSGQTNTEAFF. The CDR3 DNA sequence: TGTGCCAGCTCTGGACAGACGAACACTGAAGCCTTCTTT.

The chain combines TRBV2 with TRBJ2-1; TRBD2 is a possible D gene (5 bases). V lost 6 bases to trimming and J lost 10 bases, with 19 bases between them. This CDR3 is 14 amino acids long. From germline, CDR1 is SNHLY and CDR2 FYNNEI. CDR3 amino acids: CASRERVERSEQFF. CDR3 nucleotides: TGTGCCAGCAGGGAGAGGGTTGAACGGTCGGAGCAGTTCTTC.

The chain has TRBV5-6 and TRBJ2-5; 7 nucleotides line up with TRBD1. The CDR3 has 12 amino acids. The J segment lost 5 bases and the V segment lost 9 bases, leaving 7 bases of the junction unmatched. Germline CDR1 reads SGHDT; CDR2 reads YYEEEE. Here the CDR3 reads CATRQGKETQYF. CDR3 nucleotide sequence: TGTGCCACCCGACAGGGCAAGGAGACCCAGTACTTC.

The chain carries TRBV5-4 and TRBJ1-1; possible D gene TRBD1, 6 bases. The germline CDR1 and CDR2 sequences are SGHNT and YYREEE (reference sequence). V was cut by 1 base and J by 4 bases, with 8 bases left in between. The CDR3 contains 13 residues. Here the CDR3 DNA reads TGTGCCAGCAGCTTGCAGGGGCCCACTGAAGCTTTCTTT. Its translation is CASSLQGPTEAFF.